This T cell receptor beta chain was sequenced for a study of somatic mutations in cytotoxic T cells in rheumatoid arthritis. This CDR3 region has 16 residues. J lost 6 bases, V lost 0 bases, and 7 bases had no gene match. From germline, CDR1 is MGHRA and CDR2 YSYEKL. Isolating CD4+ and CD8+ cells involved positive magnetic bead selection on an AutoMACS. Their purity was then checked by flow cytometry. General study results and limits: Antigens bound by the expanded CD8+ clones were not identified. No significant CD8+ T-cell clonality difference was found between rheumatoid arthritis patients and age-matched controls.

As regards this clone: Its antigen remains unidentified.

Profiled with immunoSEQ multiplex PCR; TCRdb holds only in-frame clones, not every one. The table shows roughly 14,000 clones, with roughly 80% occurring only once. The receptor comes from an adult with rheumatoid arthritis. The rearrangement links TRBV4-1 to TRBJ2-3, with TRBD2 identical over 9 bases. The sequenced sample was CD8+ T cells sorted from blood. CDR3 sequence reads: CASSQEGLARGDTQYF. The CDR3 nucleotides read TGCGCCAGCAGCCAAGAGGGACTAGCTAGGGGGGATACGCAGTATTTT.